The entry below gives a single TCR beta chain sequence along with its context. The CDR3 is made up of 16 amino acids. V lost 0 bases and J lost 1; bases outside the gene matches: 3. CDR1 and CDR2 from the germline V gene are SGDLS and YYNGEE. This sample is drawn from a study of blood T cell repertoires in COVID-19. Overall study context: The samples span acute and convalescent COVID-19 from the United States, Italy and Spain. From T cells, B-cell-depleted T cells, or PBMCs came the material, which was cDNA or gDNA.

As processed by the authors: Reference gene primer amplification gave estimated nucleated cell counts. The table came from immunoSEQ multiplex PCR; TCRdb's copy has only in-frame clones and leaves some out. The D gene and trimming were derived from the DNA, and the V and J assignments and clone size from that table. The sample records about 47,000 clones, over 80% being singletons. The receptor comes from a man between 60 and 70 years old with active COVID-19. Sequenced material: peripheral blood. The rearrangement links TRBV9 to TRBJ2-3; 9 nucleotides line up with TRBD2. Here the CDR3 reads CASSVDASGGTDTQYF. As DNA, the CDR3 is TGTGCCAGCAGCGTAGACGCTAGCGGGGGCACAGATACGCAGTATTTT.